This TCR beta chain stems from a study of a mutant IDH1 vaccine in newly diagnosed glioma. As regards this clone: Its antigen is currently unknown.

The protocol was immunoSEQ multiplex PCR, while the TCRdb copy is restricted to in-frame clones and leaves out a portion. The data hold approximately 50,000 clones, with 70% to 85% observed a single time. Time point described: week 47, end of study. The study gave 300 ug of mutant IDH1 20-mer peptide per vaccine dose, with topical imiquimod. The CDR3 is made up of 14 amino acids. The V gene end was trimmed by 3 bases and the J gene end by 3 bases; junction bases not matched to a gene: 4. Looked up from germline, CDR1 is SGHTA and CDR2 is FQGNSA. The material was PBMCs, obtained from a glioma patient whose treatment included an IDH1 peptide vaccine. The sequence came from a woman in her thirties or forties with glioma. Some clones in this sample may be carry-over from other donors' samples. The chain employs TRBV7-2 and TRBJ1-1; 7 nucleotides match TRBD1. CDR3 in amino acids: CASSFQQGYTEAFF. The CDR3 bases are TGTGCCAGCAGCTTCCAACAGGGGTACACTGAAGCTTTCTTT.